This T cell receptor (beta chain) was recorded in a study of T cells in Graves' hyperthyroidism and ophthalmopathy. Study background: Peripheral blood was acquired at first diagnosis, ahead of any therapy whatsoever. Findings and caveats of the study: Also found in blood were most expanded thyroid clonotypes above 0.001. The model predicted ophthalmopathy a median 6.5 months before onset.

RNA transcripts were the template for amplifying TCR beta CDR3 regions. With the HTBI primer set, the TCR CDR3 went through a first round of RT-PCR. TCRdb processed the multiplex PCR reads anew with MiXCR; each CDR3 protein has one entry. The table lists over 700,000 distinct CDR3 sequences, roughly 40% of them singletons. About this clonotype: The antigen is undetermined.

CDR1 SEHNR and CDR2 FQNEAQ come from the germline V gene (reference sequence). Trimming removed 5 bases from V and 4 bases from J; junction bases left unmatched: 6. The CDR3 spans 16 residues. Sequencing was carried out using blood. The chain employs TRBV7-9 and TRBJ2-2; 11 nucleotides line up with TRBD2. The source is a man aged 18 to 30 with Graves' hyperthyroidism. CDR3 sequence (DNA): TGTGCCAGCAGCCCCCGACTAGCGGGGCGCACCGGGGAGCTGTTTTTT. Translation gives CASSPRLAGRTGELFF.